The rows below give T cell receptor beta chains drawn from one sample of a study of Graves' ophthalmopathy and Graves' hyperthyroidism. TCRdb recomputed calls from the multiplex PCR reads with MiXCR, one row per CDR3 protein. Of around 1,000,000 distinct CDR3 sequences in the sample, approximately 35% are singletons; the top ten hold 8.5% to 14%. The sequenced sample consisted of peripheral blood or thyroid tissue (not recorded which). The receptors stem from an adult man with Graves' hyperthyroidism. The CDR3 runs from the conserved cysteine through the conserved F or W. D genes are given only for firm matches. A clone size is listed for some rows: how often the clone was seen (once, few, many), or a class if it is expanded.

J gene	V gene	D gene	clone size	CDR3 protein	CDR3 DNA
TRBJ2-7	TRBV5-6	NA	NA	CASSFKTVYEQYF	TGTGCCAGCAGCTTCAAAACAGTCTACGAGCAGTACTTC
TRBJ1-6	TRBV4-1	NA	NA	CASSQGRGALSPLHF	TGCGCCAGCAGCCAAGGGCGGGGGGCACTGTCACCCCTCCACTTT
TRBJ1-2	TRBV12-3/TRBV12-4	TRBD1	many	CASSWTGYGYTF	TGTGCCAGCAGTTGGACAGGGTATGGCTACACCTTC
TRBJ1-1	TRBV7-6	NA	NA	CASSLAGQSFF	TGTGCCAGCAGCTTAGCGGGACAATCTTTCTTT
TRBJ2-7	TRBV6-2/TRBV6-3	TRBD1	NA	CASGPGQGYEQYF	TGTGCCAGCGGCCCGGGACAGGGCTACGAGCAGTACTTC
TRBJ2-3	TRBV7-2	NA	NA	CASSHGEDTQYF	TGTGCCAGCAGCCACGGGGAAGATACGCAGTATTTT
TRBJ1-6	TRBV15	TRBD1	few	CATSSGTGGNSPLHF	TGTGCCACCAGCAGCGGGACAGGGGGTAATTCACCCCTCCACTTT
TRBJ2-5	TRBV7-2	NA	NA	CASSEQASTGTKETQYF	TGTGCCAGCAGCGAACAAGCGTCCACCGGGACCAAAGAGACCCAGTACTTC
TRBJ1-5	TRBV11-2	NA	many	CASSLRGGGNQPQHF	TGTGCCAGCAGCCTTAGGGGGGGAGGCAATCAGCCCCAGCATTTT
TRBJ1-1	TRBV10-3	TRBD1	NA	CASSYEQGLGNTEAFF	TGTGCCAGCAGTTACGAACAGGGGCTCGGAAACACTGAAGCTTTCTTT
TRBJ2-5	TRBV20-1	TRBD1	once	CSARFFDRQGQETQYF	TGCAGTGCTAGATTCTTCGACAGACAGGGCCAAGAGACCCAGTACTTC
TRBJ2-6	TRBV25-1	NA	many	CASRSTSHSGANVLTF	TGTGCCAGCAGGTCAACGTCTCACTCTGGGGCCAACGTCCTGACTTTC
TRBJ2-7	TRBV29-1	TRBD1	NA	CSVPGQGAEQYF	TGCAGCGTTCCGGGACAGGGGGCCGAGCAGTACTTC
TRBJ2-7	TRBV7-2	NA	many	CASSQWGGSYEQYF	TGTGCCAGCAGCCAATGGGGCGGTTCCTACGAGCAGTACTTC
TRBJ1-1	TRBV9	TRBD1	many	CASSVGEQGARAFF	TGTGCCAGCAGCGTAGGAGAACAGGGGGCTCGGGCTTTCTTT
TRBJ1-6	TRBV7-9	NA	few	CASSPRCRGGISPLHF	TGTGCCAGCAGCCCTAGATGTAGGGGAGGAATCTCACCCCTCCACTTT
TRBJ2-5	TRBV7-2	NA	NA	CASSSRGSNQPQYF	TGTGCCAGCAGCTCCAGGGGAAGCAATCAGCCCCAGTACTTC
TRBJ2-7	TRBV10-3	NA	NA	CAVGAGSRGSSYEQYF	TGTGCCGTCGGAGCGGGCTCACGGGGATCGTCCTACGAGCAGTACTTC
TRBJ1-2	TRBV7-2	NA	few	CASSLDRSGHTF	TGTGCCAGCAGCTTAGATCGGAGTGGCCACACCTTC
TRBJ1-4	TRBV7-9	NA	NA	CASSVAPGATNEKLFF	TGTGCCAGCAGCGTTGCGCCAGGGGCTACTAATGAAAAACTGTTTTTT
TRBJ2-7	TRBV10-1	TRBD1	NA	CASRSTGGREQYF	TGCGCCAGCAGATCGACAGGGGGCCGCGAGCAGTACTTC
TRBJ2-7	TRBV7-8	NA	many	CASSNAGPGSSYEQYF	TGTGCCAGCAGCAACGCAGGCCCGGGCAGCTCCTACGAGCAGTACTTC
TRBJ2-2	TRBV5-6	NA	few	CASSSVNGNTGELFF	TGTGCCAGCAGCTCGGTCAACGGGAACACCGGGGAGCTGTTTTTT
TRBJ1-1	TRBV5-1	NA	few	CASSQDPRRDTEAFF	TGCGCCAGCAGCCAAGACCCCAGGCGGGACACTGAAGCTTTCTTT
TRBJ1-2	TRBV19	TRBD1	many	CATRTGADGYTF	TGTGCCACCAGGACAGGCGCTGATGGCTACACCTTC
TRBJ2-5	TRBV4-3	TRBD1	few	CASSLLTPGQGKETQYF	TGCGCCAGCAGCCTACTAACTCCGGGACAGGGCAAAGAGACCCAGTACTTC
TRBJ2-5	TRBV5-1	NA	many	CASSSIGTSETQYF	TGCGCCAGCAGCTCGATCGGGACTTCAGAGACCCAGTACTTC
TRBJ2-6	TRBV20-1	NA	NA	CSARGARGSGANVLTF	TGCAGTGCTAGAGGGGCCAGGGGATCTGGGGCCAACGTCCTGACTTTC
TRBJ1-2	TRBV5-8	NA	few	CASISLSEVAF	TGTGCCAGCATCAGTCTGTCGGAAGTGGCCTTC
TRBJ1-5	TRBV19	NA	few	CASSINVIRTNQPQHF	TGTGCCAGTAGTATAAACGTAATCCGTACCAATCAGCCCCAGCATTTT
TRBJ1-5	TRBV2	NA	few	CASSGPQQPQHF	TGTGCCAGCAGTGGCCCCCAGCAGCCCCAGCATTTT
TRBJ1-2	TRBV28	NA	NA	CASSTAGYEDGYTF	TGTGCCAGCAGCACGGCAGGTTACGAAGATGGCTACACCTTC
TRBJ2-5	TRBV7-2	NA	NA	CASSTGGGAVRRETQYF	TGTGCCAGCAGCACCGGAGGGGGGGCCGTTAGGCGAGAGACCCAGTACTTC
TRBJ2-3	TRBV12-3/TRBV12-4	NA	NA	CASSLASDRAGGADTQYF	TGTGCCAGCAGTTTAGCCTCCGACAGGGCGGGAGGTGCAGATACGCAGTATTTT
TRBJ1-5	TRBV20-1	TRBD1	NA	CSAGPTGIYSNQPQHF	TGCAGTGCTGGCCCGACAGGGATTTATAGCAATCAGCCCCAGCATTTT
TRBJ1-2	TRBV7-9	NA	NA	CASSLDNPMPGVANYGYTF	TGTGCCAGCAGCTTAGACAATCCCATGCCAGGGGTGGCTAACTATGGCTACACCTTC
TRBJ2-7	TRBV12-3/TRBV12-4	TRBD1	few	CASSRQGVYEQYF	TGTGCCAGCAGTCGACAGGGTGTATACGAGCAGTACTTC
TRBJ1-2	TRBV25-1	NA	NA	CASRVTGPGAHYGYTF	TGTGCCAGCAGGGTAACAGGGCCTGGGGCACACTATGGCTACACCTTC
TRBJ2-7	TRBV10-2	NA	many	CASSPGPLDEQYF	TGTGCCAGCAGTCCGGGTCCACTGGACGAGCAGTACTTC